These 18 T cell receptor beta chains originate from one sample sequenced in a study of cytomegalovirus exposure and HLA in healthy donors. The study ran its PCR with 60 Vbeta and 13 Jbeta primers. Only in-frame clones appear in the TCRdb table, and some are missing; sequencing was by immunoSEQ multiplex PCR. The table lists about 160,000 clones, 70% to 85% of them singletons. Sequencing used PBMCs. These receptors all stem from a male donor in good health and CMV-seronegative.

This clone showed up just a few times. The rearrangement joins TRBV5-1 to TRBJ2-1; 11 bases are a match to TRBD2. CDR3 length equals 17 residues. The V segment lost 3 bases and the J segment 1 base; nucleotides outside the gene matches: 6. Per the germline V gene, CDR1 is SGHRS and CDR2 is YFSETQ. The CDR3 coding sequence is TGCGCCAGCAGCTCTAGCGGGGGGATCCAATCCTACAATGAGCAGTTCTTC. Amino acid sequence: CASSSSGGIQSYNEQFF.

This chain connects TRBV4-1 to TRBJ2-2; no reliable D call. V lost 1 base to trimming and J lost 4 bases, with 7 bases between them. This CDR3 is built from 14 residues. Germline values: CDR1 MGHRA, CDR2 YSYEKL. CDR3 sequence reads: CASSQAQFTGELFF. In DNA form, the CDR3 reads TGCGCCAGCAGCCAAGCACAATTCACCGGGGAGCTGTTTTTT.

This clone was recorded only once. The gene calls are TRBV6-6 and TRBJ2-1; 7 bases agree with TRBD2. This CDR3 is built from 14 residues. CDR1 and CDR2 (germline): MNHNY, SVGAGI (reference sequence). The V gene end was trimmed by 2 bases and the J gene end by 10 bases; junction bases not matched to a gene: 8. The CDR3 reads CASSYPGTGGEQFF. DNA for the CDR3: TGTGCCAGCAGTTACCCGGGGACCGGGGGGGAGCAGTTCTTC.

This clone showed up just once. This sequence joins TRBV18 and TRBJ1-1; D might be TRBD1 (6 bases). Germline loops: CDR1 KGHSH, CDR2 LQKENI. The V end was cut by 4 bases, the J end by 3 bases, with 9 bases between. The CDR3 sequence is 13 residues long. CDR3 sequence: CASSQGEDTEAFF. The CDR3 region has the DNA TGTGCCAGCTCACAGGGGGAAGACACTGAAGCTTTCTTT.

CDR3 coding DNA: TGTGCCAGCAGTGAATTTGGGGGAGGGGCTGAAGCTTTCTTT. Translated: CASSEFGGGAEAFF. The V gene is TRBV6-1, the J gene TRBJ1-1; D might be TRBD1 (5 bases). The CDR3 totals 14 residues. Germline CDR1 and CDR2: MNHNS and SASEGT. Trimming shortened V by 2 bases and J by 6 bases, and 13 bases separated the two germline ends.

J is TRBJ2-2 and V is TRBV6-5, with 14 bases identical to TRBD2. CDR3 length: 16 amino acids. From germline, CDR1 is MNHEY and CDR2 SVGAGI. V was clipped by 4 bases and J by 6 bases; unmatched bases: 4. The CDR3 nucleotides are TGTGCCAGCAGTTGGGGGACTAGCGGGAGTTCCGGGGAGCTGTTTTTT. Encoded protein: CASSWGTSGSSGELFF.

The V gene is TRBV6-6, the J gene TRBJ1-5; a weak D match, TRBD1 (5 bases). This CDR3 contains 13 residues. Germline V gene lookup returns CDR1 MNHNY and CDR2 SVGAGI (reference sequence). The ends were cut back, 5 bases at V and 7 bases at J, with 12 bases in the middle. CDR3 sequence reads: CASSHRGEQPQHF. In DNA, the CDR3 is TGTGCCAGCAGTCACCGGGGGGAACAGCCCCAGCATTTT.

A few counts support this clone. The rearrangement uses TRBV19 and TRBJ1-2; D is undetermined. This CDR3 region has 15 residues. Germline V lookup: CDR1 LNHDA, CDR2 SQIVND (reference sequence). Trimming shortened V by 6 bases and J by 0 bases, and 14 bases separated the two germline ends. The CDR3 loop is CASSDPAGSNYGYTF. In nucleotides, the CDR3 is TGTGCCAGTAGCGACCCCGCAGGATCTAACTATGGCTACACCTTC.

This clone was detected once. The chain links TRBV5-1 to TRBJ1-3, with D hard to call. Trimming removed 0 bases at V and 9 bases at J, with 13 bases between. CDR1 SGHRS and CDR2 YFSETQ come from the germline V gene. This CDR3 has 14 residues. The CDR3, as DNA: TGCGCCAGCAGCTTGGCTACCGTCGAAGCCACCATATATTTT. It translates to CASSLATVEATIYF.

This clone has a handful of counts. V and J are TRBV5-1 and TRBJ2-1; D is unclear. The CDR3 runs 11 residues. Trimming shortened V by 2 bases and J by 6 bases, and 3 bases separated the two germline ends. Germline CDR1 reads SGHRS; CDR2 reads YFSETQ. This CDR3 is CASSFGNEQFF. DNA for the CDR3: TGCGCCAGCAGCTTCGGCAATGAGCAGTTCTTC.

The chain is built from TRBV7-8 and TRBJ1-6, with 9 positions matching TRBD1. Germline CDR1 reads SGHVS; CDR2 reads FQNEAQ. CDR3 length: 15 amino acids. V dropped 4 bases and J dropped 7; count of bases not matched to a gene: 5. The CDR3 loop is CASSWVTGGNSPLHF. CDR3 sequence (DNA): TGTGCCAGCAGCTGGGTGACAGGGGGGAATTCACCCCTCCACTTT.

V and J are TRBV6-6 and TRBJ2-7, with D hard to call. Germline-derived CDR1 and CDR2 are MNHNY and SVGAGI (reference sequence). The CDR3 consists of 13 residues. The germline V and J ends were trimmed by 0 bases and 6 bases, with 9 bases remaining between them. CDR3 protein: CASSYSQAGEQYF. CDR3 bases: TGTGCCAGCAGTTACTCGCAAGCCGGCGAGCAGTACTTC.

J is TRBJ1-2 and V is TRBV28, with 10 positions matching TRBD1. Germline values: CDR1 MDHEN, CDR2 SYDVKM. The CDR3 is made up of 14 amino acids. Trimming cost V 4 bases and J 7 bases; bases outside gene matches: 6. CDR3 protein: CASSYRQGAIGYTF. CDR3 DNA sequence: TGTGCCAGCAGTTACCGACAGGGGGCGATTGGCTACACCTTC.

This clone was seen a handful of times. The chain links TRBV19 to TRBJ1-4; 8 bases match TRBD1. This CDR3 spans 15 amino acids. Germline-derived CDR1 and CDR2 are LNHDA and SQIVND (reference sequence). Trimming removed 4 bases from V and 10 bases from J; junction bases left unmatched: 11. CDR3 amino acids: CASSTPPGQVPKLFF. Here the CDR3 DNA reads TGTGCCAGTAGTACCCCCCCGGGACAGGTACCAAAACTGTTTTTT. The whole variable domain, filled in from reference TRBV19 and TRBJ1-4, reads DGGITQSPKYLFRKEGQNVTLSCEQNLNHDAMYWYRQDPGQGLRLIYYSQIVNDFQKGDIAEGYSVSREKKESFPLTVTSAQKNPTAFYLCASSTPPGQVPKLFFGSGTQLSVL.

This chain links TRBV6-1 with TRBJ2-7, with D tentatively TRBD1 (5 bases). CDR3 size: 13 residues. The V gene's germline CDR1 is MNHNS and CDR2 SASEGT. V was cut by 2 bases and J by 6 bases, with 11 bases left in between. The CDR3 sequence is CASSEWRQGEQYF. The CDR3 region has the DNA TGTGCCAGCAGTGAATGGCGCCAGGGCGAGCAGTACTTC.

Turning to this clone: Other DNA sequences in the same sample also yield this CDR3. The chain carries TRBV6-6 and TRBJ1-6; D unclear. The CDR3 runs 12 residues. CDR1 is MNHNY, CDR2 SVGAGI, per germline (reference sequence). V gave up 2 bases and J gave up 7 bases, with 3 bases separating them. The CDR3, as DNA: TGTGCCAGCAGTTACCTCAATTCACCCCTCCACTTT. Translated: CASSYLNSPLHF.

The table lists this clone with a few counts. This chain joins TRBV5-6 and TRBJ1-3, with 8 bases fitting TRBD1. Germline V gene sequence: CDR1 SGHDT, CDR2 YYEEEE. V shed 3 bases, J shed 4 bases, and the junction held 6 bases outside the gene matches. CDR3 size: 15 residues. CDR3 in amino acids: CASSSFGQGGNTIYF. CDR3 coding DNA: TGTGCCAGCAGCTCCTTCGGACAGGGAGGAAACACCATATATTTT.

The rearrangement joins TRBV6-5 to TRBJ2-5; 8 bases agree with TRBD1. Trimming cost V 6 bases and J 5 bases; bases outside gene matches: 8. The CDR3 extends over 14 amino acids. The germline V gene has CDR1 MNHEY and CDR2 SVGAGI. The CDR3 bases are TGTGCCAGCAGGCGGACAGGGCCTCAGGAGACCCAGTACTTC. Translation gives CASRRTGPQETQYF.